Listed here are 27 T cell receptor beta chains from one sample, sequenced in a study of blood T cells in healthy people across ages. It was with a sample-barcoded 5' primer and a J-beta primer mix that a second PCR of about 6 to 12 cycles was run. Using its own MiXCR run on the 5' RACE reads, TCRdb lists one record per CDR3 protein. This table holds some 760,000 distinct CDR3 sequences, approximately 25% found once. This same sample was also part of a study on T cells of mothers and their children.

Sequencing was performed on blood. These receptors all stem from a boy younger than 18 in good health.

The chain is built from TRBV7-6 and TRBJ2-2; the D call may be TRBD1 or TRBD2 (6 bases each). This CDR3 is 16 amino acids long. Trimming left V 3 bases short and J 9 bases short, with 20 bases between. Germline V gene lookup returns CDR1 SGHVS and CDR2 FNYEAQ. The CDR3 region is CASSFLGGIGARELFF. The CDR3 nucleotides are TGTGCCAGCAGCTTTCTAGGGGGGATCGGGGCCAGGGAGCTGTTTTTT.

The chain recombines TRBV24-1 with TRBJ2-5; 7 nucleotides match TRBD1. Germline V gene lookup returns CDR1 KGHDR and CDR2 SFDVKD. Trimming removed 2 bases from V and 1 base from J; junction bases left unmatched: 3. The CDR3 covers 15 residues. The CDR3 bases are TGTGCCACCAGTGATTGGGACAGCCTCCAAGAGACCCAGTACTTC. It specifies CATSDWDSLQETQYF.

V usage is TRBV6-5 and J usage is TRBJ2-1; the D is unclear. V shed 6 bases and J shed 7 bases, with 13 bases lying between them. This CDR3 region has 13 residues. Germline loops: CDR1 MNHEY, CDR2 SVGAGI. CDR3 coding DNA: TGTGCCAGCAGCTATGATAGGTCAAATGAGCAGTTCTTC. Translated: CASSYDRSNEQFF.

V is TRBV29-1 and J is TRBJ1-1; D remains unclear. Germline V gives CDR1 SQVTM, CDR2 ANQGSEA. CDR3 length equals 12 residues. The V and J ends lost 5 bases and 0 bases respectively, with 7 bases between them. In nucleotides, the CDR3 is TGCAGCGTTTTTGGGGTGAACACTGAAGCTTTCTTT. It is translated as CSVFGVNTEAFF.

The V gene is TRBV7-2, the J gene TRBJ2-5, with D uncertain. The tail of the sequence fits TRBJ2-1 better, so the J call may be wrong. Per the germline V gene, CDR1 is SGHTA and CDR2 is FQGNSA. This CDR3 region has 15 residues. DNA for the CDR3: TGTGCCAGCAGCTTATCGCTATCCCTTTACAATGAGCAGTTCTTC. This sequence encodes CASSLSLSLYNEQFF.

This clonotype turned up a few times. Written as DNA, the CDR3 is TGCGCCAGCAGCCAAAATCAAGGGACCTACGAGCAGTACTTC. This encodes CASSQNQGTYEQYF. The chain links TRBV4-1 to TRBJ2-7; D not certain. This CDR3 contains 14 residues. Germline CDR1 and CDR2: MGHRA and YSYEKL. V lost 2 bases, J lost 2 bases, and 10 bases lay in between.

Only a few counts were recorded for this clonotype. The chain couples TRBV12-5 to TRBJ2-7, with D perhaps TRBD2 (6 bases). Germline V CDR1 and CDR2: LGHNT, FRNRAP. The CDR3 consists of 16 residues. V shed 4 bases and J shed 0 bases, with 16 bases lying between them. CDR3 sequence (DNA): TGTGCTAGTGGTTCTATTCTAGCGAAAAGCTCCTACGAGCAGTACTTC. Its translation: CASGSILAKSSYEQYF.

A few counts support this clonotype. CDR3 sequence (DNA): TGTGCCAGCAGCGTAGTGGGCGGGACAGGGGATAGAGATACGCAGTATTTT. Amino acids: CASSVVGGTGDRDTQYF. The rearrangement uses TRBV9 and TRBJ2-3, with TRBD1 matching over 10 bases. The junction had 9 bases not matched to a gene; V was cut back by 0 bases and J by 5 bases. The CDR3 consists of 17 residues. Germline V gives CDR1 SGDLS, CDR2 YYNGEE. Looking up the rest from reference TRBV9 and TRBJ2-3 gives the full variable domain: DSGVTQTPKHLITATGQRVTLRCSPRSGDLSVYWYQQSLDQGLQFLIQYYNGEERAKGNILERFSAQQFPDLHSELNLSSLELGDSALYFCASSVVGGTGDRDTQYFGPGTRLTVL.

J is TRBJ1-4 and V is TRBV29-1; D gene uncertain. V gave up 6 bases and J gave up 0 bases, with 17 bases separating them. The CDR3 is 16 residues long. CDR1 and CDR2 from the germline V gene are SQVTM and ANQGSEA. CDR3 sequence reads: CSVGGEEDATNEKLFF. CDR3 nucleotides: TGCAGCGTAGGAGGTGAAGAAGATGCAACTAATGAAAAACTGTTTTTT.

The J gene is TRBJ2-7, the V gene TRBV29-1; D is unresolved. Germline lookup yields CDR1 SQVTM and CDR2 ANQGSEA. Deletions cut 6 bases from V and 2 bases from J, with 17 bases between. The CDR3 extends over 14 amino acids. CDR3 nucleotides: TGCAGCGTCATCAGGTACAGCCCAACCTACGAGCAGTACTTC. Protein sequence: CSVIRYSPTYEQYF.

This chain joins TRBV15 and TRBJ2-1, with 7 bases fitting TRBD1. With 2 bases clipped from V and 8 bases from J, the junction kept 9 bases outside the gene matches. This CDR3 is 15 amino acids long. Germline V gene data show CDR1 as LNHNV and CDR2 as YYDKDF (reference sequence). CDR3 bases: TGTGCCACCAGCAGAAACCCAGGGGGTGGGGATGAGCAGTTCTTC. It specifies CATSRNPGGGDEQFF.

This clonotype was detected only once. This rearrangement joins TRBV6-5 to TRBJ2-7, with 7 bases matching TRBD1. The V and J ends lost 2 bases and 0 bases, in that order; junction bases with no gene match: 4. Germline CDR1 MNHEY, CDR2 SVGAGI. This CDR3 comprises 15 residues. CDR3 DNA: TGTGCCAGCAGTTACGTCGGGGACAGCTCCTACGAGCAGTACTTC. It codes for CASSYVGDSSYEQYF.

This clonotype appeared a few times. This sequence joins TRBV2 and TRBJ2-5; 7 bases line up with TRBD2. The CDR3 totals 15 residues. CDR1 is SNHLY and CDR2 is FYNNEI in the germline V gene. J was trimmed by 0 bases and V by 0 bases; bases with no gene match: 1. CDR3 sequence (DNA): TGTGCCAGCAGTGAAGCTCGGGGGGACCAAGAGACCCAGTACTTC. Translation: CASSEARGDQETQYF. Full variable domain (outside the CDR3, taken from reference TRBV2 and TRBJ2-5): EPEVTQTPSHQVTQMGQEVILRCVPISNHLYFYWYRQILGQKVEFLVSFYNNEISEKSEIFDDQFSVERPDGSNFTLKIRSTKLEDSAMYFCASSEARGDQETQYFGPGTRLLVL.

J is TRBJ1-2 and V is TRBV6-5; tentative D call: TRBD1 (5 bases). Germline assignment: CDR1 MNHEY and CDR2 SVGAGI. V was cut by 10 bases and J by 2 bases, with 11 bases left in between. The CDR3 is made up of 12 amino acids. In DNA, the CDR3 is TGTGCCACCCTTCGACAGAACTATGGCTACACCTTC. Translated, it gives CATLRQNYGYTF.

In this sample, this clonotype turned up a few times. V is TRBV6-1 and J is TRBJ2-2; 10 bases map to TRBD2. Germline CDR1 MNHNS, CDR2 SASEGT. V trimming: 7 bases; J trimming: 7 bases; junction bases outside the gene matches: 3. This CDR3 has 13 amino acids. CDR3 in amino acids: CASMGLARGELFF. CDR3 nucleotide sequence: TGTGCCAGCATGGGACTAGCGCGCGGGGAGCTGTTTTTT.

The chain couples TRBV12-3 or TRBV12-4 to TRBJ1-2; D is possibly TRBD1 (6 bases). V was pared by 4 bases and J by 8 bases, with 14 bases between. The length of the CDR3 is 13 residues. The CDR3, as DNA: TGTGCCAGCAGTTCCCGGACAGTTAGGGGCTACACCTTC. Residues: CASSSRTVRGYTF.

CDR3 protein: CASSLEPQSSYNSPLHF. CDR3 coding DNA: TGCGCCAGCAGCCTAGAACCTCAGAGCTCCTATAATTCACCCCTCCACTTT. The chain combines TRBV4-1 with TRBJ1-6, with D unclear. CDR3 length: 17 residues. V lost 4 bases and J 0 bases, leaving 13 bases between the germline ends. From germline, CDR1 is MGHRA and CDR2 YSYEKL.

Only a few counts were recorded for this clonotype. The chain uses TRBV14 and TRBJ2-1; D gene uncertain. CDR1 SGHDN and CDR2 FVKESK come from the germline V gene. Trimming took off 5 bases at V and 7 bases at J, with 15 bases between the two ends. This CDR3 region has 14 residues. This chain's CDR3 is CASSAARAINEQFF. For the CDR3, the DNA is TGTGCCAGCAGCGCTGCCCGGGCTATAAATGAGCAGTTCTTC.

This clonotype was observed a handful of times. The chain carries TRBV12-3 or TRBV12-4 and TRBJ1-5, with D maybe TRBD1 (5 bases). The CDR3 contains 12 residues. Trimming removed 5 bases at V and 11 bases at J, with 13 bases between. CDR3: CASSGGDVAQHF. CDR3 DNA: TGTGCCAGCAGTGGAGGGGATGTGGCCCAGCATTTT.

The V call is TRBV10-3, the J call TRBJ1-6; 12 bases are shared with TRBD1. Germline CDR1 reads ENHRY; CDR2 reads SYGVKD. This CDR3 spans 18 amino acids. V shed 1 base, J shed 6 bases, and the junction held 7 bases outside the gene matches. This chain's CDR3 is CAISEWGQGAQSNSPLHF. Written as DNA, the CDR3 is TGTGCCATCAGTGAGTGGGGACAGGGGGCTCAGAGTAATTCACCCCTCCACTTT.

The gene calls are TRBV14 and TRBJ2-1; D might be TRBD1 or TRBD2, each matching 6 bases. This CDR3 is built from 14 residues. The ends were cut back, 4 bases at V and 5 bases at J, with 12 bases in the middle. In germline, CDR1 is SGHDN, CDR2 FVKESK. This chain's CDR3 is CASSRRGHNNEQFF. The CDR3, as DNA: TGTGCCAGCAGCCGGAGGGGACACAACAATGAGCAGTTCTTC.

The sample holds many counts of this clonotype. This sequence joins TRBV7-9 and TRBJ1-4; possible D gene TRBD1, 5 bases. The CDR3 contains 14 residues. From germline, CDR1 is SEHNR and CDR2 FQNEAQ (reference sequence). The V gene lost 4 bases and the J gene lost 5 bases, with 11 bases spanning the gap. This CDR3 reads CASSSPHRNEKLFF. The CDR3 nucleotides read TGTGCCAGCAGCTCACCCCACAGGAATGAAAAACTGTTTTTT. Complete variable domain (other parts from reference TRBV7-9 and TRBJ1-4): DTGVSQNPRHKITKRGQNVTFRCDPISEHNRLYWYRQTLGQGPEFLTYFQNEAQLEKSRLLSDRFSAERPKGSFSTLEIQRTEQGDSAMYLCASSSPHRNEKLFFGSGTQLSVL.

This clonotype was seen repeatedly, ten times or more. The chain combines TRBV7-8 with TRBJ2-7; a weak D match, TRBD2 (6 bases). Germline CDR1 is SGHVS and CDR2 is FQNEAQ. CDR3 length equals 14 residues. The germline V and J ends were trimmed by 1 base and 3 bases, with 10 bases remaining between them. CDR3 in amino acids: CASSLVGRGYEQYF. DNA of the CDR3: TGTGCCAGCAGCTTAGTAGGGCGGGGCTACGAGCAGTACTTC.

CDR3 DNA: TGTGCCAGCAGTGAGCAGGCCAACTATGGCTACACCTTC. Translation gives CASSEQANYGYTF. The chain combines TRBV2 with TRBJ1-2; D gene ambiguous. Germline V gene sequence: CDR1 SNHLY, CDR2 FYNNEI. CDR3 length: 13 amino acids. V lost 3 bases to trimming and J lost 2 bases, with 7 bases between them.

The chain links TRBV20-1 to TRBJ2-7; 10 bases are shared with TRBD1. V lost 2 bases, J lost 3 bases, and 7 bases stayed unmatched. The CDR3 runs 15 residues. Looked up from germline, CDR1 is DFQATT and CDR2 is SNEGSKA (reference sequence). CDR3: CSARIWGTGDYEQYF. The CDR3 DNA follows: TGCAGTGCTAGAATTTGGGGGACAGGGGACTACGAGCAGTACTTC.

The chain combines TRBV28 with TRBJ1-1; D remains ambiguous. Germline V CDR1 and CDR2: MDHEN, SYDVKM. The length of the CDR3 is 12 residues. V dropped 2 bases and J dropped 9 bases, with 10 bases sitting between them. CDR3 residues: CASSLGMSKAFF. Written as DNA, the CDR3 is TGTGCCAGCAGTTTAGGGATGTCGAAAGCTTTCTTT.

The rearrangement joins TRBV10-3 to TRBJ2-5, with D perhaps matching TRBD2 (5 bases). The J call may be in error: the DNA end matches TRBJ2-1 better. The CDR3 is made up of 14 amino acids. CDR1 is ENHRY and CDR2 is SYGVKD in the germline V gene. The CDR3 coding sequence is TGTGCCATCAGTGAGCCAAGCGGTTACAATGAGCAGTTCTTC. It codes for CAISEPSGYNEQFF.